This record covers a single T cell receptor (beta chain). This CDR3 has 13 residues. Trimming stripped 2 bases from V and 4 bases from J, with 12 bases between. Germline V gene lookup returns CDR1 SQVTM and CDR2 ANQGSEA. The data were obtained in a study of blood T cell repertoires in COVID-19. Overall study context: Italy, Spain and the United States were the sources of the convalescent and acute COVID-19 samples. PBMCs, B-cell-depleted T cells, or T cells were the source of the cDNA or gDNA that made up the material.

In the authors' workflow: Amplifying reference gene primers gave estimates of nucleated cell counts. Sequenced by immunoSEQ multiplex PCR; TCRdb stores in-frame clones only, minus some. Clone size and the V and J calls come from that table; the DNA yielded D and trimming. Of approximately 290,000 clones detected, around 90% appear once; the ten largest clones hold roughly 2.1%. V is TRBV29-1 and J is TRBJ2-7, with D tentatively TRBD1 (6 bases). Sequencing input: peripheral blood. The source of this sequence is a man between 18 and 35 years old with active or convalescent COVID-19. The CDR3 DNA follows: TGCAGCGTTGAAAGAGGGGGAGAATACGAGCAGTACTTC. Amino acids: CSVERGGEYEQYF.